The rows below give T cell receptor beta chains drawn from one sample of a study of long-term antiretroviral therapy in people with HIV. The protocol was immunoSEQ multiplex PCR, while the TCRdb copy is restricted to in-frame clones and leaves out a portion. The sample lists 48,000 or so clones, roughly 80% occurring once. The sample consisted of unsorted PBMCs, taken 0.8 years after starting antiretroviral therapy. The receptors were sampled from a woman aged 18-29 years with HIV. The conserved cysteine and the conserved F or W are not part of the CDR3 here.

V gene: TRBV7-6; J gene: TRBJ2-7; CDR3 protein: ASSAGLAGDEQY
V gene: TRBV11-3; J gene: TRBJ2-3; CDR3 protein: ASSLRGSTDTQY
V gene: TRBV5-1; J gene: TRBJ2-2; CDR3 protein: ASSLGRGTHLIELF
V gene: TRBV5-6; J gene: TRBJ1-1; CDR3 protein: ASSLSTEAF
V gene: TRBV7-9; J gene: TRBJ2-1; CDR3 protein: ASSTPNAGAGYNEQF
V gene: TRBV7-2; J gene: TRBJ2-1; CDR3 protein: ASSLGTGRYNEQF
V gene: TRBV7-2; J gene: TRBJ2-7; CDR3 protein: ASSFPGSSYEQY
V gene: TRBV6-5; J gene: TRBJ1-2; CDR3 protein: ASSTTEFTNYGYT
V gene: TRBV19; J gene: TRBJ1-3; CDR3 protein: ASSDSAGNTIY
V gene: TRBV28; J gene: TRBJ1-5; CDR3 protein: ASSLPTGIHQPQH
V gene: TRBV14; J gene: TRBJ2-3; CDR3 protein: ASQRTLTDTQY
V gene: TRBV21-1; J gene: TRBJ1-2; CDR3 protein: ASRGCAYGYT
V gene: TRBV4-3; J gene: TRBJ2-7; CDR3 protein: ASSQDPTVGSYEQY
V gene: TRBV10-1; J gene: TRBJ2-5; CDR3 protein: ASSLSRAQETQY
V gene: TRBV10-1; J gene: TRBJ1-5; CDR3 protein: ASSAAYEEGENQPQH
V gene: TRBV4-3; J gene: TRBJ2-1; CDR3 protein: ASSQWTSGISYNEQF
V gene: TRBV7-9; J gene: TRBJ2-3; CDR3 protein: ASSISGSPSTDTQY
V gene: TRBV6-6; J gene: TRBJ1-5; CDR3 protein: ASSYSAGDQPQH
V gene: TRBV5-6; J gene: TRBJ2-1; CDR3 protein: ASSFPGIDNEQF
V gene: TRBV11-3; J gene: TRBJ2-1; CDR3 protein: ASSPGDFYNEQF
V gene: TRBV28; J gene: TRBJ2-3; CDR3 protein: ASNGGADGDTQY
V gene: TRBV9; J gene: TRBJ1-3; CDR3 protein: ASSVGDSSGNTIY
V gene: TRBV15; J gene: TRBJ1-5; CDR3 protein: ATSQGAGQPQH
V gene: TRBV9; J gene: TRBJ2-3; CDR3 protein: ASSEAGLGTDTQY
V gene: TRBV6-1; J gene: TRBJ2-5; CDR3 protein: ASSEVKTQY
V gene: TRBV5-6; J gene: TRBJ2-3; CDR3 protein: ASSLGGPGADTQY
V gene: TRBV6-4; J gene: TRBJ2-2; CDR3 protein: ASSETSPGELF
V gene: TRBV2; J gene: TRBJ1-4; CDR3 protein: ASTPANEKLF
V gene: TRBV28; J gene: TRBJ1-4; CDR3 protein: ASSPSGGLGNEKLF
V gene: TRBV19; J gene: TRBJ2-2; CDR3 protein: ASTGLAGTGELF
V gene: TRBV6-5; J gene: TRBJ1-4; CDR3 protein: ASSIKLLEKLF
V gene: TRBV6-5; J gene: TRBJ2-4; CDR3 protein: ASRPDRAENIQY
V gene: TRBV18; J gene: TRBJ1-2; CDR3 protein: ASSPTGFFYGYT
V gene: TRBV27; J gene: TRBJ2-5; CDR3 protein: ASSLQAGRAETQY
V gene: TRBV29-1; J gene: TRBJ2-3; CDR3 protein: SVDESSEGTDTQY
V gene: TRBV1; J gene: TRBJ2-5; CDR3 protein: TSSQKTRSIQY
V gene: TRBV5-1; J gene: TRBJ2-2; CDR3 protein: ASSYSEGSTGELF
V gene: TRBV7-9; J gene: TRBJ2-5; CDR3 protein: ASSLYAATQY
V gene: TRBV9; J gene: TRBJ2-1; CDR3 protein: ASSVGGTDNEQF
V gene: TRBV5-1; J gene: TRBJ2-1; CDR3 protein: ASSTTAGPNEQF
V gene: TRBV27; J gene: TRBJ1-4; CDR3 protein: ASSQKRQGGFYEKLF
V gene: TRBV6-6; J gene: TRBJ2-5; CDR3 protein: ASSHMTTQY
V gene: TRBV2; J gene: TRBJ1-2; CDR3 protein: ALISGGYGYT
V gene: TRBV9; J gene: TRBJ2-6; CDR3 protein: ASSFGLEASSGANVLT
V gene: TRBV5-8; J gene: TRBJ1-2; CDR3 protein: ASSLRTVSFNYGYT
V gene: TRBV9; J gene: TRBJ1-2; CDR3 protein: ASSVADRGLSPYGYT
V gene: TRBV5-1; J gene: TRBJ2-3; CDR3 protein: ASSLAGARETDTQY
V gene: TRBV10-2; J gene: TRBJ2-7; CDR3 protein: ASLLGSYEQY
V gene: TRBV5-1; J gene: TRBJ2-1; CDR3 protein: ASSLGSGGGYNEQF
V gene: TRBV11-3; J gene: TRBJ1-1; CDR3 protein: ASSYSLGTEAF
V gene: TRBV7-3; J gene: TRBJ2-1; CDR3 protein: ASSFLGGVNEQF
V gene: TRBV7-9; J gene: TRBJ1-2; CDR3 protein: ASSLAINGYT
V gene: TRBV7-6; J gene: TRBJ2-7; CDR3 protein: ASSLVSTSYEQY
V gene: TRBV14; J gene: TRBJ2-1; CDR3 protein: ASSQMGSGNEQF
V gene: TRBV11-2; J gene: TRBJ2-5; CDR3 protein: ASSLVTGWGETQY
V gene: TRBV19; J gene: TRBJ2-7; CDR3 protein: ASSIKGQTGLAGSLTSYEQY
V gene: TRBV28; J gene: TRBJ2-1; CDR3 protein: ASTGSYNEQF
V gene: TRBV14; J gene: TRBJ1-1; CDR3 protein: ASSQDLTGVEAF